The 3 T cell receptor beta chains listed next were all sequenced from one sample in a study of CD8 T cells in ankylosing spondylitis. Study-level results: Ankylosing spondylitis blood seemed to carry a telltale TCR beta motif made of several highly homologous variants.

Via MiXCR, TCRdb re-called the 5' RACE reads, giving one row per CDR3 protein. The data contain roughly 670,000 distinct CDR3 sequences, roughly 20% of them seen just once; the ten biggest clones take up around 19%. These receptors' targets are unknown. Specimen: blood, either unsorted or a sorted T cell fraction (not recorded which). These receptors all come from a male donor with ankylosing spondylitis.

This clonotype appeared many times. The chain combines TRBV29-1 with TRBJ2-3; D is undetermined. V lost 0 bases to trimming and J lost 4 bases, with 5 bases between them. This CDR3 is 12 amino acids long. Per the germline V gene, CDR1 is SQVTM and CDR2 is ANQGSEA. Here the CDR3 reads CSVEDWPDTQYF. For the CDR3, the DNA is TGCAGCGTTGAAGATTGGCCAGATACGCAGTATTTT.

This clonotype was counted a few times. Mismatch with germline at one junction end may stem from a read error. V and J are TRBV20-1 and TRBJ2-7; D might be TRBD2 (6 bases). The CDR3 consists of 14 residues. Per the germline V gene, CDR1 is DFQATT and CDR2 is SNEGSKA (reference sequence). The CDR3, as DNA: TGCAGTGCTGGAGACCCCCGGGGGATAGGGCGGAGAAACTTC. Translation: CSAGDPRGIGRRNF.

In its sample, this clonotype was seen a few times. The gene calls are TRBV7-2 and TRBJ2-3; D is possibly TRBD2 (5 bases). This CDR3 region has 13 residues. Germline V CDR1 and CDR2: SGHTA, FQGNSA. V shed 8 bases and J shed 1 base, with 10 bases lying between them. CDR3 nucleotide sequence: TGTGCCAGCCGGGATGGAGGCACAGATACGCAGTATTTT. Protein product: CASRDGGTDTQYF.